These 13 T cell receptor beta chains were sequenced from one sample in a study of cytomegalovirus exposure and HLA in healthy donors. Vbeta (60) and Jbeta (13) primers were used in the PCR. Profiled with immunoSEQ multiplex PCR; TCRdb holds only in-frame clones, not every one. The sample contains around 120,000 clones, around four fifths of which appear only once. The sequencing sample was made of PBMCs. These TCRs come from a man aged 60 to 75 in good health and CMV-seropositive.

A single count supports this clone. The genes are TRBV2 and TRBJ1-5; a possible D gene is TRBD1 (5 bases). The CDR3 covers 13 residues. Trimming took off 2 bases at V and 4 bases at J, with 6 bases between the two ends. CDR1 and CDR2 (germline): SNHLY, FYNNEI. Here the CDR3 reads CASSERGNQPQHF. Written as DNA, the CDR3 is TGTGCCAGCAGTGAACGGGGGAATCAGCCCCAGCATTTT. The complete variable domain, with remaining parts taken from reference TRBV2 and TRBJ1-5, reads EPEVTQTPSHQVTQMGQEVILRCVPISNHLYFYWYRQILGQKVEFLVSFYNNEISEKSEIFDDQFSVERPDGSNFTLKIRSTKLEDSAMYFCASSERGNQPQHFGDGTRLSIL.

The chain recombines TRBV7-9 with TRBJ2-1, with D perhaps TRBD2 (6 bases). Germline assignment: CDR1 SEHNR and CDR2 FQNEAQ (reference sequence). Trimming shortened V by 2 bases and J by 6 bases, and 14 bases separated the two germline ends. CDR3 size: 15 residues. This CDR3 is CASSLPGTPLNEQFF. CDR3 DNA: TGTGCCAGCAGCTTACCCGGGACTCCACTCAATGAGCAGTTCTTC.

The rearrangement uses TRBV2 and TRBJ2-7, with 11 positions matching TRBD2. The CDR3 loop spans 14 amino acids. CDR1 SNHLY and CDR2 FYNNEI come from the germline V gene. Unmatched junction bases numbered 6, after V lost 8 bases and J lost 3 bases. The CDR3 region is CASELAGALYEQYF. CDR3 coding DNA: TGTGCCAGCGAACTAGCGGGAGCCCTCTACGAGCAGTACTTC.

The rearrangement uses TRBV27 and TRBJ1-6, with D tentatively TRBD1 (6 bases). V lost 6 bases and J 8 bases, leaving 14 bases between the germline ends. This CDR3 comprises 14 residues. CDR1 and CDR2 (germline): MNHEY, SMNVEV (reference sequence). The CDR3: CASRATGDYSPLHF. DNA of the CDR3: TGTGCCAGCAGGGCGACAGGCGACTATTCACCCCTCCACTTT.

This chain connects TRBV6-1 to TRBJ2-2; 8 bases agree with TRBD1. The CDR3 spans 15 residues. V trimming: 8 bases; J trimming: 1 base; junction bases outside the gene matches: 6. Germline lookup yields CDR1 MNHNS and CDR2 SASEGT. The CDR3 sequence is CASAQGALNTGELFF. The DNA for the CDR3 is TGTGCCAGCGCTCAGGGGGCCCTGAACACCGGGGAGCTGTTTTTT.

This rearrangement joins TRBV15 to TRBJ2-7, with a weak D call TRBD1 (6 bases). Per germline, CDR1 LNHNV and CDR2 YYDKDF (reference sequence). CDR3 length: 14 amino acids. Trimming cost V 4 bases and J 2 bases, with 12 bases left between them. The CDR3: CATSKSDRTYEQYF. CDR3 sequence (DNA): TGTGCCACCAGCAAATCGGACAGAACCTACGAGCAGTACTTC.

The chain links TRBV5-5 to TRBJ1-5; weak D call: TRBD1 (6 bases). The ends were cut back, 0 bases at V and 5 bases at J, with 15 bases in the middle. This CDR3 has 16 amino acids. The V gene's germline CDR1 is SGHKS and CDR2 YYEKEE (reference sequence). In nucleotides, the CDR3 is TGTGCCAGCAGCTTGGGTGGACAGCTGGGCGATCAGCCCCAGCATTTT. Translating it yields CASSLGGQLGDQPQHF.

The genes are TRBV29-1 and TRBJ2-7, with TRBD1 as a possible D gene (5 bases). There are 12 residues in the CDR3. CDR1 is SQVTM, CDR2 ANQGSEA, per germline. V shed 4 bases and J shed 2 bases, with 9 bases lying between them. The CDR3 sequence: CSVGTGTYEQYF. As DNA, the CDR3 is TGCAGCGTTGGTACAGGAACCTACGAGCAGTACTTC.

The chain recombines TRBV5-6 with TRBJ1-2, with D maybe TRBD1 (6 bases). The CDR3 covers 14 residues. The germline V and J ends were trimmed by 5 bases and 4 bases, with 15 bases remaining between them. Germline values: CDR1 SGHDT, CDR2 YYEEEE. CDR3 DNA sequence: TGTGCCAGCAGTCAGGGAGGGGGGATCTATGGCTACACCTTC. It encodes CASSQGGGIYGYTF.

The chain uses TRBV5-1 and TRBJ1-1; a weak D match, TRBD1 (6 bases). The CDR3 consists of 14 residues. V was cut by 2 bases and J by 1 base, with 9 bases left in between. Germline V lookup: CDR1 SGHRS, CDR2 YFSETQ. DNA for the CDR3: TGCGCCAGCAGCTTACAGGGTTGGAACACTGAAGCTTTCTTT. Encoded protein: CASSLQGWNTEAFF.

This clone was counted between two and nine times. J is TRBJ2-1 and V is TRBV30; maybe TRBD2 (6 bases). The CDR3 extends over 15 amino acids. V lost 3 bases and J lost 2, with 14 bases in between. Per germline, CDR1 GTSNPN and CDR2 SVGIG (reference sequence). The CDR3 region is CAWSLWRGPYNEQFF. The CDR3 DNA is TGTGCCTGGAGCCTCTGGAGGGGCCCCTACAATGAGCAGTTCTTC. Full variable domain (rest looked up from reference TRBV30 and TRBJ2-1): SQTIHQWPATLVQPVGSPLSLECTVEGTSNPNLYWYRQAAGRGLQLLFYSVGIGQISSEVPQNLSASRPQDRQFILSSKKLLLSDSGFYLCAWSLWRGPYNEQFFGPGTRLTVL.

V and J are TRBV5-1 and TRBJ1-1; possible D gene TRBD1, 6 bases. Germline-derived CDR1 and CDR2 are SGHRS and YFSETQ. Trimming cost V 4 bases and J 3 bases, with 13 bases left between them. This CDR3 region has 14 residues. The CDR3 DNA follows: TGCGCCAGCAGCCTGGACAGTGTACACACTGAAGCTTTCTTT. Its translation: CASSLDSVHTEAFF.

This chain links TRBV7-3 with TRBJ2-3; tentative D call: TRBD1 (5 bases). The CDR3 sequence is 13 residues long. CDR1 and CDR2 from the germline V gene are SGHTA and FQGTGA. Trimming removed 5 bases from V and 0 bases from J, with 6 bases in between. The DNA for the CDR3 is TGTGCCAGCAGCCCAGGGAGCACAGATACGCAGTATTTT. Encoded protein: CASSPGSTDTQYF.